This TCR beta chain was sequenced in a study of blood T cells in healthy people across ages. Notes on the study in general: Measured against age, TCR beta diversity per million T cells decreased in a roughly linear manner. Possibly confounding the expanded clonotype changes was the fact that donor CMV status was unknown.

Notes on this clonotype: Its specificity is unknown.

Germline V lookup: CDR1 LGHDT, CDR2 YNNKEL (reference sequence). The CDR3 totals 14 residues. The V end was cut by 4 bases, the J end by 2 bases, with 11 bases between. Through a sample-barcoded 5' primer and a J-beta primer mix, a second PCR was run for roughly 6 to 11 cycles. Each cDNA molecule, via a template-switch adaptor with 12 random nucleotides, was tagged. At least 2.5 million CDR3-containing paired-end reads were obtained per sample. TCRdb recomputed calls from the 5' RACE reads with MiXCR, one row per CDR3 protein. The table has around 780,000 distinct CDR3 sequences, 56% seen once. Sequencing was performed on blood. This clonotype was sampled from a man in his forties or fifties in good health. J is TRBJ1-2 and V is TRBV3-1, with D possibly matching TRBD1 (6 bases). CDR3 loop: CASSRKTGNYGYTF. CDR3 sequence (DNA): TGTGCCAGCAGCCGAAAGACAGGAAACTATGGCTACACCTTC.